This entry lists 28 T cell receptor beta chains sequenced from one sample in a study of CD8 T cells in ankylosing spondylitis. One entry per CDR3 protein results from TCRdb running MiXCR on the 5' RACE reads. This sample has some 140,000 distinct CDR3 sequences, with about 6.7% found just once. The sequenced material came from blood, either unsorted or a sorted T cell fraction (not recorded which). These receptors were collected from a female donor with ankylosing spondylitis or in good health (not recorded which).

Ten or more counts support this clonotype. The chain couples TRBV12-3 or TRBV12-4 to TRBJ1-2; TRBD1 might be the D (5 bases). This CDR3 has 13 amino acids. Trimming left V 3 bases short and J 4 bases short, with 9 bases between. The CDR3 coding sequence is TGTGCCAGCAGTTTGGACAAATCCTATGGCTACACCTTC. Its protein product is CASSLDKSYGYTF.

This clonotype was seen repeatedly, ten times or more. V and J are TRBV7-8 and TRBJ1-5; D is perhaps TRBD1 (5 bases). The CDR3 has 15 residues. V was pared by 0 bases and J by 1 base, with 7 bases between. CDR1 is SGHVS, CDR2 FQNEAQ, per germline. The CDR3 loop reads CASSLAGESNQPQHF. CDR3 coding DNA: TGTGCCAGCAGCTTAGCAGGGGAGAGCAATCAGCCCCAGCATTTT.

The table lists this clonotype with many counts. V and J are TRBV20-1 and TRBJ2-7; D perhaps matches TRBD1 (5 bases). V lost 5 bases and J 5 bases, leaving 16 bases between the germline ends. CDR3 length: 13 residues. Looked up from germline, CDR1 is DFQATT and CDR2 is SNEGSKA (reference sequence). For the CDR3, the DNA is TGCAGTGCTCCTAACAGACAGAGCGACGAGCAGTACTTC. The encoded protein is CSAPNRQSDEQYF.

Comment on this clonotype: This could be a read error, since a much larger clone is one nucleotide away. This rearrangement joins TRBV5-1 to TRBJ2-5, with no clear D. Germline CDR1 reads SGHRS; CDR2 reads YFSETQ. This CDR3 region has 11 residues. The CDR3 loop reads CASREQEAQYF. The CDR3 nucleotides are TGCGCCAGCAGGGAACAAGAGGCCCAGTACTTC. The variable domain in full, completed from reference TRBV5-1 and TRBJ2-5, reads KAGVTQTPRYLIKTRGQQVTLSCSPISGHRSVSWYQQTPGQGLQFLFEYFSETQRNKGNFPGRFSGRQFSNSRSEMNVSTLELGDSALYLCASREQEAQYFGPGTRLLVL.

This clonotype was detected ten times or more. V is TRBV11-1 and J is TRBJ1-1; no definite D call. This CDR3 is built from 14 residues. Germline CDR1 is SGHAT and CDR2 is FQDESV (reference sequence). V was clipped by 4 bases and J by 1 base, with 10 bases between them. The CDR3 sequence is CASSSLGENTEAFF. The CDR3 DNA reads TGTGCCAGCAGCTCCCTAGGAGAGAACACTGAAGCTTTCTTT.

This clonotype occurred many times. The chain uses TRBV20-1 and TRBJ2-3, with a tentative D call TRBD1 (6 bases). V lost 3 bases and J 6 bases, leaving 16 bases between the germline ends. The CDR3 spans 14 residues. The germline V gene encodes CDR1 DFQATT and CDR2 SNEGSKA (reference sequence). The CDR3 spells CSASLTGWPDTQYF. CDR3 bases: TGCAGTGCTAGTTTAACAGGGTGGCCGGATACGCAGTATTTT.

This clonotype was observed many times. The J gene is TRBJ2-1, the V gene TRBV4-1, with D hard to call. This CDR3 contains 13 residues. V gave up 3 bases and J gave up 8 bases, with 11 bases separating them. The V gene's germline CDR1 is MGHRA and CDR2 YSYEKL. In DNA form, the CDR3 reads TGCGCCAGCAGCCACTTAAGGTACGATGAGCAGTTCTTC. Its protein is CASSHLRYDEQFF.

The table lists this clonotype with many counts. This chain links TRBV29-1 with TRBJ2-2, with TRBD1 matching 7 bases. CDR1 SQVTM and CDR2 ANQGSEA come from the germline V gene. V was pared by 4 bases and J by 4 bases, with 12 bases of the junction left unmatched. The CDR3 totals 16 residues. CDR3 region: CSVGDRALISTGELFF. CDR3 coding DNA: TGCAGCGTTGGTGACAGGGCCTTGATAAGCACCGGGGAGCTGTTTTTT.

This clonotype came up many times. V usage is TRBV5-1 and J usage is TRBJ1-2; the match to TRBD1 covers 10 bases. Trimming took 4 bases from V and 4 from J; bases not matched to a gene: 7. CDR3 size: 15 residues. Germline CDR1 reads SGHRS; CDR2 reads YFSETQ. The CDR3 sequence: CASSGGTGDSYGYTF. The CDR3 nucleotides read TGCGCCAGCAGCGGGGGGACAGGGGACAGCTATGGCTACACCTTC.

At least ten counts were recorded for this clonotype. The V and J genes are TRBV4-1 and TRBJ1-4; TRBD1 is a possible D gene (6 bases). The V end lost 4 bases, the J end lost 7 bases, and 10 bases lay between the germline ends. Germline assignment: CDR1 MGHRA and CDR2 YSYEKL. The length of the CDR3 is 13 residues. CDR3 coding DNA: TGCGCCAGCAGCCGGACCAGGGGTGAAAAACTGTTTTTT. It encodes CASSRTRGEKLFF.

This chain joins TRBV5-1 and TRBJ2-3; D may be TRBD1 (5 bases). The CDR3 extends over 13 amino acids. In germline, CDR1 is SGHRS, CDR2 YFSETQ. The V end was cut by 2 bases, the J end by 5 bases, with 9 bases between. The CDR3 DNA reads as TGCGCCAGCAGCTTACAGGAGATAGATACGCAGTATTTT. Protein: CASSLQEIDTQYF. Full variable domain (rest looked up from reference TRBV5-1 and TRBJ2-3): KAGVTQTPRYLIKTRGQQVTLSCSPISGHRSVSWYQQTPGQGLQFLFEYFSETQRNKGNFPGRFSGRQFSNSRSEMNVSTLELGDSALYLCASSLQEIDTQYFGPGTRLTVL.

In its sample, this clonotype was seen many times. This rearrangement joins TRBV25-1 to TRBJ2-1, with 8 bases fitting TRBD1. Looked up from germline, CDR1 is MGHDK and CDR2 is SYGVNS. The CDR3 runs 14 residues. J was trimmed by 5 bases and V by 4 bases; bases with no gene match: 4. The chain's CDR3 is CASSATGAHNEQFF. The CDR3 DNA reads TGTGCCAGCAGTGCGACAGGGGCGCACAATGAGCAGTTCTTC. The full variable domain, with the rest looked up from reference TRBV25-1 and TRBJ2-1, is EADIYQTPRYLVIGTGKKITLECSQTMGHDKMYWYQQDPGMELHLIHYSYGVNSTEKGDLSSESTVSRIRTEHFPLTLESARPSHTSQYLCASSATGAHNEQFFGPGTRLTVL.

Ten or more counts support this clonotype. The V and J genes are TRBV10-3 and TRBJ1-2; 8 nucleotides match TRBD1. CDR3 length equals 15 residues. J was trimmed by 3 bases and V by 6 bases; bases with no gene match: 9. CDR1 is ENHRY and CDR2 is SYGVKD in the germline V gene. The CDR3 loop is CAISSDRGKDYGYTF. The CDR3 nucleotides read TGTGCCATCAGCTCCGACAGGGGCAAGGACTATGGCTACACCTTC.

There are many counts of this clonotype. This chain links TRBV6-5 with TRBJ1-2; D is possibly TRBD1 (6 bases). V lost 4 bases, J lost 14 bases, and 23 bases lay in between. The CDR3 extends over 14 amino acids. Germline loops: CDR1 MNHEY, CDR2 SVGAGI. The CDR3 coding sequence is TGTGCCAGCAGTTCCCTTACGTCGGGGACACCTAGGACCTTC. Translating it yields CASSSLTSGTPRTF.

The chain joins TRBV3-1 to TRBJ2-6; no reliable D call. The CDR3 loop spans 15 amino acids. CDR1 and CDR2 from the germline V gene are LGHDT and YNNKEL (reference sequence). V shed 3 bases and J shed 0 bases, with 6 bases lying between them. CDR3 sequence: CASSQPASGANVLTF. DNA of the CDR3: TGTGCCAGCAGCCAGCCGGCCTCTGGGGCCAACGTCCTGACTTTC.

This clonotype was seen ten or more times. The junction differs from germline at one of its ends, possibly a read error. The chain employs TRBV7-7 and TRBJ2-2; a possible D gene is TRBD2 (5 bases). Germline V gives CDR1 SSHAT, CDR2 FNYEAQ (reference sequence). This CDR3 comprises 13 residues. The CDR3 coding sequence is TGTGCTAGCAGCTCGACTGGAGGCGGGGAGCTGTTTTTT. This codes for CASSSTGGGELFF.

This clonotype was counted many times. The chain couples TRBV9 to TRBJ1-1, with D possibly TRBD1 on 5 matching bases. The CDR3 extends over 14 amino acids. With 1 base removed from V and 4 bases from J, the gap between germline ends came to 11 bases. Germline V gene sequence: CDR1 SGDLS, CDR2 YYNGEE. CDR3 sequence reads: CASSVQGWGTEAFF. CDR3 bases: TGTGCCAGCAGCGTACAGGGCTGGGGCACTGAAGCTTTCTTT.

This clonotype was observed at least ten times. The chain recombines TRBV18 with TRBJ2-1; TRBD1 matches at 8 bases. This CDR3 contains 15 residues. The germline gives CDR1 KGHSH, CDR2 LQKENI. V shed 4 bases, J shed 0 bases, and the junction held 2 bases outside the gene matches. This CDR3 reads CASSHDRGSYNEQFF. In DNA form, the CDR3 reads TGTGCCAGCTCACACGACAGGGGCTCCTACAATGAGCAGTTCTTC.

This clonotype was counted ten times or more. The chain employs TRBV2 and TRBJ1-4, with 9 bases aligning to TRBD1. Germline V gene lookup returns CDR1 SNHLY and CDR2 FYNNEI. This CDR3 has 15 residues. Trimming at V came to 6 bases and at J to 8 bases, leaving 10 bases not matched to a gene. The CDR3 region has the DNA TGTGCCAGCAGCCACGGACAGGGGAGGGAGGAAAAACTGTTTTTT. Amino acid sequence: CASSHGQGREEKLFF.

This clonotype was seen ten or more times. This chain connects TRBV3-1 to TRBJ2-1; 8 bases fit TRBD1. The germline V gene has CDR1 LGHDT and CDR2 YNNKEL (reference sequence). V lost 0 bases and J lost 1; bases outside the gene matches: 2. This CDR3 has 16 residues. CDR3 coding DNA: TGTGCCAGCAGCCAAGAAAGGGACAGGTCCTACAATGAGCAGTTCTTC. Translating gives CASSQERDRSYNEQFF.

The table lists this clonotype with many counts. The chain combines TRBV10-3 with TRBJ1-1, with 10 bases aligning to TRBD1. The CDR3 spans 14 residues. Losses at the gene ends were 2 bases for V and 3 bases for J; bases not matched to a gene: 0. Per the germline V gene, CDR1 is ENHRY and CDR2 is SYGVKD. CDR3: CAISEGQGDTEAFF. The CDR3 nucleotides are TGTGCCATCAGTGAGGGACAGGGGGACACTGAAGCTTTCTTT.

The table lists this clonotype with a few counts. The V call is TRBV5-4, the J call TRBJ1-1; 7 bases are a match to TRBD1. The CDR3 has 15 residues. V shed 4 bases, J shed 1 base, and the junction held 7 bases outside the gene matches. The germline gives CDR1 SGHNT, CDR2 YYREEE (reference sequence). CDR3 sequence: CASSRRGQANTEAFF. In nucleotides, the CDR3 is TGTGCCAGCAGCCGAAGAGGACAGGCGAACACTGAAGCTTTCTTT. The full variable domain, completed using reference TRBV5-4 and TRBJ1-1, is ETGVTQSPTHLIKTRGQQVTLRCSSQSGHNTVSWYQQALGQGPQFIFQYYREEENGRGNFPPRFSGLQFPNYSSELNVNALELDDSALYLCASSRRGQANTEAFFGQGTRLTVV.

This clonotype occurred many times. This chain links TRBV10-3 with TRBJ1-2; D not resolved. Germline-derived CDR1 and CDR2 are ENHRY and SYGVKD. The CDR3 is 14 amino acids. Deletions cut 7 bases from V and 0 bases from J, with 12 bases between. The CDR3: CAITPDYSNYGYTF. CDR3 nucleotides: TGTGCCATCACCCCAGATTATTCTAACTATGGCTACACCTTC.

This clonotype has ten or more counts. The rearrangement joins TRBV5-1 to TRBJ2-2, with TRBD2 identical over 10 bases. Germline CDR1 reads SGHRS; CDR2 reads YFSETQ. This CDR3 has 18 residues. Trimming removed 0 bases from V and 2 bases from J; junction bases left unmatched: 7. As DNA, the CDR3 is TGCGCCAGCAGCTTGGCCCCCCTAGCGGGGGCAAACACCGGGGAGCTGTTTTTT. Translating gives CASSLAPLAGANTGELFF.

In this sample, this clonotype turned up many times. The V call is TRBV4-2, the J call TRBJ2-2; possible D gene TRBD2, 6 bases. Germline CDR1 is LGHNA and CDR2 is YNFKEQ. Deletions cut 1 base from V and 5 bases from J, with 14 bases between. CDR3 length: 16 residues. This chain's CDR3 is CASSQAGTPGTGELFF. In DNA form, the CDR3 reads TGTGCCAGCAGCCAAGCCGGGACTCCCGGGACCGGGGAGCTGTTTTTT.

This clonotype was observed at least ten times. The chain recombines TRBV12-3 or TRBV12-4 with TRBJ2-7; possibly TRBD1 for D (6 bases). This CDR3 has 14 residues. Trimming shortened V by 0 bases and J by 3 bases, and 9 bases separated the two germline ends. DNA of the CDR3: TGTGCCAGCAGTTTAGCCGGACAGTACTACGAGCAGTACTTC. Amino acid sequence: CASSLAGQYYEQYF.

This clonotype was seen repeatedly, ten times or more. The gene calls are TRBV7-2 and TRBJ2-1, with D maybe TRBD2 (6 bases). The germline V gene encodes CDR1 SGHTA and CDR2 FQGNSA. The CDR3 has 15 residues. Trimming stripped 2 bases from V and 4 bases from J, with 12 bases between. In DNA, the CDR3 is TGTGCCAGCAGCTTACCGGGGGACTTTTACAATGAGCAGTTCTTC. It codes for CASSLPGDFYNEQFF. Full variable domain (missing parts from reference TRBV7-2 and TRBJ2-1): GAGVSQSPSNKVTEKGKDVELRCDPISGHTALYWYRQSLGQGLEFLIYFQGNSAPDKSGLPSDRFSAERTGGSVSTLTIQRTQQEDSAVYLCASSLPGDFYNEQFFGPGTRLTVL.

This clonotype has more than one count but fewer than ten. The rearrangement uses TRBV6-1 and TRBJ1-6; 7 bases are a match to TRBD1. The V gene end was trimmed by 0 bases and the J gene end by 8 bases; junction bases not matched to a gene: 16. CDR1 and CDR2 (germline): MNHNS, SASEGT. There are 19 residues in the CDR3. Written as DNA, the CDR3 is TGTGCCAGCAGTGAAGCGCTTTTTGGAAAGGGGGCCTCTCATTCACCCCTCCACTTT. It specifies CASSEALFGKGASHSPLHF.